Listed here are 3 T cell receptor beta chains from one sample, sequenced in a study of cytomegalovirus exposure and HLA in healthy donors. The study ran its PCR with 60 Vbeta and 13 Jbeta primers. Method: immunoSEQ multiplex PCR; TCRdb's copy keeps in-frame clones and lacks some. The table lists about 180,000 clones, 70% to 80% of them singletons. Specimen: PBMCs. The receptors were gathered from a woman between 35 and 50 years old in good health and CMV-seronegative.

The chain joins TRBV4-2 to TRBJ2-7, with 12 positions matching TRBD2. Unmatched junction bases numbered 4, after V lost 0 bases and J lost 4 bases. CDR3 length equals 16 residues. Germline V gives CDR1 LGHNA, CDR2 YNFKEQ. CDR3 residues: CASSQESTSGRYEQYF. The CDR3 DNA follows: TGTGCCAGCAGCCAAGAATCAACTAGCGGGAGGTACGAGCAGTACTTC.

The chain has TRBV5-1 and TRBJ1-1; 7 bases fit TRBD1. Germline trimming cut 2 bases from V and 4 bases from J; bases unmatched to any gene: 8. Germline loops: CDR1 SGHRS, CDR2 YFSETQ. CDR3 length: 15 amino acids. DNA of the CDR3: TGCGCCAGCAGCTTACATACAGGGGTAGCCACTGAAGCTTTCTTT. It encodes CASSLHTGVATEAFF.

DNA of the CDR3: TGTGCCAGCAGTTACTTGGGGGGGGACACTGAAGCTTTCTTT. Amino acid sequence: CASSYLGGDTEAFF. The J gene is TRBJ1-1, the V gene TRBV6-5, with a tentative D call TRBD1 (5 bases). This CDR3 comprises 14 residues. The V gene lost 1 base and the J gene lost 3 bases, with 9 bases spanning the gap. The germline V gene encodes CDR1 MNHEY and CDR2 SVGAGI.